The source of this TCR beta chain is a study of T cell responses to AZD1222 COVID-19 vaccine listed by TCRdb under 2021. Background on the whole study: AZD1222 recipients given second doses at about 4 weeks or at about 12 weeks were pooled, since spike-specific TCR depth and breadth were not found to differ between the two schedules. A total of around 240 trial participants underwent TCR sequencing, of whom about 200 had received two doses of AZD1222 and approximately 26 had received two doses of the MenACWY control vaccine. Trial participants were enrolled into age subgroups of 18-55, 56-69 and 70-plus years, which contained roughly 150, 30 and 60 TCR-sequenced participants, respectively. What the study reported, not specific to this receptor: CD4 TCRs associated with the vaccine covered the entire spike protein, and the dominant responses were in regions 160-218 and 743-854. No day 14 peak-response samples were available, so repertoires were characterized only after the peak T cell response. Nearly half of unique spike-specific TCRs reportedly recognized epitopes outside regions mutated in the B.1.351 and B.1.1.7 variants. Conclusions about previously exposed vaccinees were limited because only 5 or 6 AZD1222 recipients were SARS-CoV-2 seropositive at baseline. Most participants were white British and females outnumbered males, and the authors suggested that clonal diversity may have been underestimated. The 56-69-year group was small, and its depth increase did not reach significance, likely because of low power. After two AZD1222 doses, both the breadth and the depth of spike-specific TCRs were significantly higher than at day 0 and than in MenACWY recipients.

The time point label on this specimen signifies: baseline before first vaccination. The vaccinee samples were drawn from two UK trials, COV001 and COV002, one of which was a single-blind randomized controlled phase 2/3 trial testing AZD1222 (ChAdOx1 nCoV-19) in healthy adults. For TCRbeta chain sequencing, PBMC samples from trial participants were taken at day 0 and at day 28 after the second dose. Of note for this clone: No antigen is known for it. No much larger clone exists at a distance of one base, and base qualities are not known.

The CDR3 regions of human TCRbeta chains were analyzed by immunosequencing. Turning to the authors' computational methods: TCRs in the repertoires were matched against a reference library of SARS-CoV-2-specific TCRs that had been generated with the MIRA antigen-specificity platform. Breadth was defined as the fraction of unique TCRs that were SARS-CoV-2-associated, and depth was defined as the fraction of total T cells that were SARS-CoV-2-associated. Using the MIRA data, each spike-specific TCR was assigned both to the spike region to which the TCR was reactive and to a CD4 or CD8 class. Log10-transformed breadth and depth values were compared by one-way ANOVA with Sidak's multiple comparisons tests. What TCRdb holds here is the immuneACCESS table cut down to in-frame rearrangements. Part of the clones is not present; checked against another copy, under half of the missing clones reflect an unresolved V gene, and the others are unexplained. The V and J calls and clone size are taken from that table; D and trimming were inferred from the DNA. The sample table records 95,000 to 150,000 clones; around 89% of these occur just once. The top ten constitute around 3.1% of the sample.

CDR1 and CDR2 were assigned from the germline V gene as KGHSH and LQKENI. The CDR3, cysteine through phenylalanine, is 12 amino acids long. Only CDR3 DNA is held: 36 bases, read in frame from base 1. Trimming takes 2 bases from V and 11 bases from J, and the germline ends sit 12 bases apart. The chain uses TRBV18 and TRBJ1-2; there is no confident call for the D gene. The receptor comes from an adult in good health. The source was peripheral blood, collected on day 0 of AZD1222 vaccination. The CDR3 amino acid sequence is: CASSPGSAGYTF. The DNA sequence is as follows: TGTGCCAGCTCACCAGGGTCGGCCGGATACACCTTC.